The clone carrying this TCR beta chain occurred a few times. The CDR3 runs to 14 residues. Per the germline V gene, CDR1 is SEHNR and CDR2 is FQNEAQ (reference sequence). Deletions cut 5 bases from V and 3 bases from J, with 10 bases between. Only in-frame clones appear in the TCRdb table, and some are missing; sequencing was by immunoSEQ multiplex PCR. The data contain more than 20,000 clones, 82% of them singletons. The CD4+ and CD8+ fractions came from positive magnetic bead selection and were purity-checked by flow cytometry. This entry comes from a study of somatic mutations in cytotoxic T cells in rheumatoid arthritis.

The rearrangement links TRBV7-9 to TRBJ2-2; no reliable D call. The clonotype comes from a man aged 50-60 years in good health. Sequencing used CD8+ T cells sorted from blood. CDR3 residues: CASSQGSHTGELFF. DNA of the CDR3: TGTGCCAGCAGCCAAGGCTCCCACACCGGGGAGCTGTTTTTT. Variable domain in full (rest from reference TRBV7-9 and TRBJ2-2): DTGVSQNPRHKITKRGQNVTFRCDPISEHNRLYWYRQTLGQGPEFLTYFQNEAQLEKSRLLSDRFSAERPKGSFSTLEIQRTEQGDSAMYLCASSQGSHTGELFFGEGSRLTVL.